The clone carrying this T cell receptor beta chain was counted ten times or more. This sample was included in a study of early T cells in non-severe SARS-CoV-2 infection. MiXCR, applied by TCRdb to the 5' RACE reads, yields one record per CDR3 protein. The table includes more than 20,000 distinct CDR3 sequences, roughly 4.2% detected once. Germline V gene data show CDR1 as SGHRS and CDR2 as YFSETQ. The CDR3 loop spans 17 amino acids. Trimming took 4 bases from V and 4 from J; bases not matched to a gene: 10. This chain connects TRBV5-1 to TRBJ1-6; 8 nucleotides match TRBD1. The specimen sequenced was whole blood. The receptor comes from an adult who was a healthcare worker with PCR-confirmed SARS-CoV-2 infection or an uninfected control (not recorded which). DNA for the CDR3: TGCGCCAGCAGCCCGGCGGGCAGGGGGCTTTATAATTCACCCCTCCACTTT. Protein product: CASSPAGRGLYNSPLHF.